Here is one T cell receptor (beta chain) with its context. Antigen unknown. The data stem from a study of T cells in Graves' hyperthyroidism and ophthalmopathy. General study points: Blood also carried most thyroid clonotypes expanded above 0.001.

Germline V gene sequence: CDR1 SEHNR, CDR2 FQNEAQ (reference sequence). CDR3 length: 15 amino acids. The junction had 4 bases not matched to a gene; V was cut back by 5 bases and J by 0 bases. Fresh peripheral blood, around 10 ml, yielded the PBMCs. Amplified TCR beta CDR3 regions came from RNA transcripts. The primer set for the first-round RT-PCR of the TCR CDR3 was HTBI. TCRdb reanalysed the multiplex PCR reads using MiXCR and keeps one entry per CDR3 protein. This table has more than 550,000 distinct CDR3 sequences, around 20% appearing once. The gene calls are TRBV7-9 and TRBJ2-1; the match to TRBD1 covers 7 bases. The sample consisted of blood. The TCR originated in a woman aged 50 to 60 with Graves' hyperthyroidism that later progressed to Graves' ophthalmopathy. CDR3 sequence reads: CASSAGTDSYNEQFF. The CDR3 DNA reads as TGTGCCAGCAGCGCCGGGACAGACTCCTACAATGAGCAGTTCTTC.